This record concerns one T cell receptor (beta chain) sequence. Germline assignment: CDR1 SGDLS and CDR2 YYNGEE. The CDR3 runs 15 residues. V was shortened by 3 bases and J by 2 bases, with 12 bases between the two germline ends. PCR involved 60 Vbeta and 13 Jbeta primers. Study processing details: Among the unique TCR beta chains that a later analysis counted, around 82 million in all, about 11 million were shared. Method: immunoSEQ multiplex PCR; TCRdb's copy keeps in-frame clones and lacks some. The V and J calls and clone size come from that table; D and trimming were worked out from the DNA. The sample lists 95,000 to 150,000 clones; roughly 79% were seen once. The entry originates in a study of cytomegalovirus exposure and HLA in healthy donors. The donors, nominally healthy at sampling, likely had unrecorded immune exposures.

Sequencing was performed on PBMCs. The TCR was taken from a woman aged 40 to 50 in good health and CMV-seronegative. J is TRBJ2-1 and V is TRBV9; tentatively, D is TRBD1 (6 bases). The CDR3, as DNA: TGTGCCAGCAGCGAGACAGGACTTACCTACAATGAGCAGTTCTTC. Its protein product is CASSETGLTYNEQFF.